One and the same sample provided the 17 T cell receptor beta chains below, sequenced in a study of T cell responses to AZD1222 COVID-19 vaccine. The method was immunoSEQ multiplex PCR; TCRdb's version includes in-frame clones alone and lacks a portion of them. The table includes more than 140,000 clones, about 91% detected once. The sample in question was peripheral blood, obtained on day 0 of MenACWY control vaccination. Source of these receptors: an adult in good health.

The chain couples TRBV28 to TRBJ2-7; unclear D gene. The length of the CDR3 is 12 residues. Germline CDR1 is MDHEN and CDR2 is SYDVKM. V was shortened by 3 bases and J by 6 bases, with 9 bases between the two germline ends. CDR3 residues: CASSLSGTEQYF. CDR3 DNA: TGTGCCAGCAGTTTGTCTGGTACCGAGCAGTACTTC.

The rearrangement joins TRBV2 to TRBJ1-2; D unresolved. The V gene's germline CDR1 is SNHLY and CDR2 FYNNEI. CDR3 length: 16 residues. Trimming removed 5 bases at V and 5 bases at J, with 21 bases between. CDR3 coding DNA: TGTGCCAGCAGTATTGGGGATCCTAACGCGTCTTATGGCTACACCTTC. It yields the protein CASSIGDPNASYGYTF.

The V gene is TRBV28, the J gene TRBJ2-2; weak D call: TRBD2 (5 bases). Trimming took off 7 bases at V and 2 bases at J, with 14 bases between the two ends. Germline CDR1 MDHEN, CDR2 SYDVKM. CDR3 length equals 15 residues. CDR3: CASTSSGFNTGELFF. The CDR3 DNA is TGTGCCAGCACCTCTTCGGGGTTTAACACCGGGGAGCTGTTTTTT.

The chain combines TRBV27 with TRBJ1-5; 8 nucleotides line up with TRBD1. J gave up 2 bases and V 8 bases, and 14 bases lay outside the gene matches. CDR3 size: 17 residues. Germline values: CDR1 MNHEY, CDR2 SMNVEV (reference sequence). The chain's CDR3 is CASGRGQGAAGNQPQHF. CDR3 nucleotides: TGTGCCAGCGGCCGGGGGCAGGGGGCGGCGGGCAATCAGCCCCAGCATTTT.

This chain uses TRBV4-2 with TRBJ2-7; 10 bases are shared with TRBD2. Germline assignment: CDR1 LGHNA and CDR2 YNFKEQ. CDR3 length: 15 amino acids. With 6 bases clipped from V and 4 bases from J, the junction kept 9 bases outside the gene matches. CDR3 residues: CASSLQRGGGYEQYF. The CDR3 DNA follows: TGTGCCAGCAGTCTGCAGCGGGGGGGTGGGTACGAGCAGTACTTC.

In nucleotides, the CDR3 is TGTGCCACACTGCAGGGGGGAAACACCATATATTTT. Translation gives CATLQGGNTIYF. The chain employs TRBV28 and TRBJ1-3; D might be TRBD1 (6 bases). The CDR3 runs to 12 residues. V was cut by 10 bases and J by 4 bases, with 11 bases left in between. Germline CDR1 and CDR2: MDHEN and SYDVKM.

This clone has just one count. This sequence joins TRBV28 and TRBJ2-7, with D possibly called TRBD1 or TRBD2 (5 bases each). CDR1 and CDR2 (germline): MDHEN, SYDVKM. CDR3 length: 14 residues. The V gene lost 2 bases and the J gene lost 0 bases, with 8 bases spanning the gap. Here the CDR3 reads CASSLKGTSYEQYF. CDR3 nucleotides: TGTGCCAGCAGTTTAAAGGGGACCTCCTACGAGCAGTACTTC.

The V gene is TRBV19, the J gene TRBJ2-4, with 10 nucleotides matching TRBD1. V lost 1 base and J lost 7; bases outside the gene matches: 4. CDR1 and CDR2 (germline): LNHDA, SQIVND (reference sequence). The CDR3 runs to 15 residues. CDR3 nucleotides: TGTGCCAGTAGTATAGCCCCGGACAGGGGGAACATTCAGTACTTC. Translation gives CASSIAPDRGNIQYF.

This chain uses TRBV27 with TRBJ2-3; 8 positions match TRBD2. CDR1 and CDR2 from the germline V gene are MNHEY and SMNVEV (reference sequence). Trimming at V came to 0 bases and at J to 1 base, leaving 3 bases not matched to a gene. The CDR3 length is 16 residues. The CDR3, as DNA: TGTGCCAGCAGTTTATCCAAAGCGGGGGGCACAGATACGCAGTATTTT. This translates into CASSLSKAGGTDTQYF.

This clone appeared a single time. The chain links TRBV7-9 to TRBJ2-1; D is ambiguous. Germline V CDR1 and CDR2: SEHNR, FQNEAQ (reference sequence). Trimming removed 5 bases at V and 8 bases at J, with 7 bases between. The CDR3 loop spans 11 amino acids. DNA for the CDR3: TGTGCCAGCAGCCCGCGGTATGAGCAGTTCTTC. It translates to CASSPRYEQFF.

The J gene is TRBJ2-1, the V gene TRBV10-3, with a possible D match to TRBD2 (6 bases). CDR3 length: 14 residues. Trimming pared 7 bases from V and 1 base from J, leaving 11 bases between. Germline-derived CDR1 and CDR2 are ENHRY and SYGVKD. The CDR3 loop is CAITAGGSYNEQFF. In DNA, the CDR3 is TGTGCCATCACAGCGGGCGGGTCCTACAATGAGCAGTTCTTC.

The rearrangement uses TRBV7-2 and TRBJ2-2, with 12 positions matching TRBD2. Germline V gene data show CDR1 as SGHTA and CDR2 as FQGNSA. The V and J ends lost 4 bases and 0 bases, in that order; junction bases with no gene match: 6. The CDR3 runs to 18 residues. The CDR3 DNA reads as TGTGCCAGCAGCTGGAGACTAGCGGGGGCCACGAACACCGGGGAGCTGTTTTTT. The encoded protein is CASSWRLAGATNTGELFF. Full variable domain (remainder filled in from reference TRBV7-2 and TRBJ2-2): GAGVSQSPSNKVTEKGKDVELRCDPISGHTALYWYRQSLGQGLEFLIYFQGNSAPDKSGLPSDRFSAERTGGSVSTLTIQRTQQEDSAVYLCASSWRLAGATNTGELFFGEGSRLTVL.

The chain is built from TRBV5-1 and TRBJ1-2; tentatively, D is TRBD1 (6 bases). Germline CDR1 and CDR2: SGHRS and YFSETQ. The CDR3 is 15 amino acids. The V gene lost 1 base and the J gene lost 1 base, with 11 bases spanning the gap. CDR3 protein: CASSLLQGLNYGYTF. The CDR3 coding sequence is TGCGCCAGCAGCTTGTTACAGGGCCTTAACTATGGCTACACCTTC.

The chain links TRBV5-1 to TRBJ1-4, with 9 bases that match TRBD1. This CDR3 spans 15 amino acids. V trimming: 3 bases; J trimming: 7 bases; junction bases outside the gene matches: 7. Germline V gene data show CDR1 as SGHRS and CDR2 as YFSETQ. For the CDR3, the DNA is TGCGCCAGCAGCTCACAGGGGGCTGGTGGTGAAAAACTGTTTTTT. The encoded protein is CASSSQGAGGEKLFF.

The chain is built from TRBV7-9 and TRBJ1-2, with D unresolved. Germline values: CDR1 SEHNR, CDR2 FQNEAQ (reference sequence). The CDR3 loop spans 13 amino acids. V lost 5 bases and J 8 bases, leaving 15 bases between the germline ends. This CDR3 reads CASSPDPSVGYTF. CDR3 sequence (DNA): TGTGCCAGCAGCCCCGACCCAAGCGTCGGCTACACCTTC.

The chain combines TRBV19 with TRBJ1-2, with 7 bases that match TRBD1. The junction had 8 bases not matched to a gene; V was cut back by 3 bases and J by 4 bases. CDR3 length equals 15 residues. The germline gives CDR1 LNHDA, CDR2 SQIVND (reference sequence). CDR3 loop: CASSISGTAPYGYTF. CDR3 bases: TGTGCCAGTAGTATTTCAGGGACAGCTCCCTATGGCTACACCTTC.

This chain uses TRBV19 with TRBJ1-1, with TRBD1 matching 9 bases. The trim removed 1 base at V and 5 bases at J, leaving 5 bases unmatched. The CDR3 loop spans 15 amino acids. The germline V gene encodes CDR1 LNHDA and CDR2 SQIVND (reference sequence). The CDR3: CASSIVGQGGTEAFF. CDR3 bases: TGTGCCAGTAGTATAGTGGGACAGGGCGGGACTGAAGCTTTCTTT.